The next 8 T cell receptor beta chains were all read from a single sample in a study of CD8 T cells in Susac syndrome. Reverse transcription used 0.5 to 1 ug RNA and random hexamers. TCRdb independently ran MiXCR on the immunoSEQ multiplex PCR reads; one entry per CDR3 protein. The sample lists a few hundred thousand distinct CDR3 sequences; more than 80% were seen once. The sequenced sample consisted of CD8+ T cells from PBMCs. All receptors come from a human donor with multiple sclerosis.

This clonotype was seen once. The chain is built from TRBV7-9 and TRBJ1-1; D gene unclear. The CDR3 consists of 16 residues. The V gene's germline CDR1 is SEHNR and CDR2 FQNEAQ (reference sequence). Trimming cost V 5 bases and J 5 bases, with 21 bases left between them. The CDR3 sequence: CASSPTNSRQPTEAFF. CDR3 coding DNA: TGTGCCAGCAGCCCTACTAATTCTCGACAACCAACTGAAGCTTTCTTT. The full variable domain, its missing parts supplied by reference TRBV7-9 and TRBJ1-1, is DTGVSQNPRHKITKRGQNVTFRCDPISEHNRLYWYRQTLGQGPEFLTYFQNEAQLEKSRLLSDRFSAERPKGSFSTLEIQRTEQGDSAMYLCASSPTNSRQPTEAFFGQGTRLTVV.

This clonotype was observed a handful of times. V is TRBV6-1 and J is TRBJ2-3; D gene unclear. The germline V gene encodes CDR1 MNHNS and CDR2 SASEGT. This CDR3 has 14 residues. The V end lost 6 bases, the J end lost 3 bases, and 13 bases lay between the germline ends. CDR3 sequence reads: CASSANEWTDTQYF. The DNA for the CDR3 is TGTGCCAGCAGCGCCAACGAGTGGACAGATACGCAGTATTTT.

V and J are TRBV12-3 or TRBV12-4 and TRBJ2-7; TRBD1 matches 8 bases. Unmatched junction bases numbered 11, after V lost 7 bases and J lost 3 bases. This CDR3 comprises 15 residues. CDR3 DNA sequence: TGTGCCAGCACGCCCCCAGGGGGCGGTCTCTACGAGCAGTACTTC. Translated, it gives CASTPPGGGLYEQYF.

V gene TRBV7-9 combines with J gene TRBJ2-2, with 9 bases matching TRBD1. Trimming at V came to 5 bases and at J to 4 bases, leaving 8 bases not matched to a gene. Germline lookup yields CDR1 SEHNR and CDR2 FQNEAQ (reference sequence). The CDR3 loop spans 16 amino acids. CDR3 nucleotide sequence: TGTGCCAGCAGCCTGGAACAGGGGGCTGGCACCGGGGAGCTGTTTTTT. Amino acid sequence: CASSLEQGAGTGELFF. The full variable domain, in which reference TRBV7-9 and TRBJ2-2 provide the parts outside the CDR3, is DTGVSQNPRHKITKRGQNVTFRCDPISEHNRLYWYRQTLGQGPEFLTYFQNEAQLEKSRLLSDRFSAERPKGSFSTLEIQRTEQGDSAMYLCASSLEQGAGTGELFFGEGSRLTVL.

V gene TRBV3-1 combines with J gene TRBJ1-2; D is perhaps TRBD1 (5 bases). V lost 4 bases and J 8 bases, leaving 17 bases between the germline ends. Germline V CDR1 and CDR2: LGHDT, YNNKEL (reference sequence). This CDR3 spans 14 amino acids. The CDR3 DNA sequence: TGTGCCAGCAGCCCTGCTGGGGCAGGTTGGGGCTACACCTTC. Translation: CASSPAGAGWGYTF.

V gene TRBV19 combines with J gene TRBJ2-2, with D unclear. CDR1 is LNHDA, CDR2 SQIVND, per germline (reference sequence). The CDR3 length is 13 residues. Trimming took 3 bases from V and 1 from J, leaving 3 bases between them. In nucleotides, the CDR3 is TGTGCCAGTAGTATGGTGAACACCGGGGAGCTGTTTTTT. This encodes CASSMVNTGELFF.

The J gene is TRBJ2-5, the V gene TRBV20-1, with 8 nucleotides matching TRBD1. CDR1 is DFQATT and CDR2 is SNEGSKA in the germline V gene (reference sequence). The CDR3 covers 15 residues. J gave up 7 bases and V 5 bases, and 15 bases lay outside the gene matches. CDR3 residues: CSADTPGQEVVTQYF. CDR3 DNA sequence: TGCAGTGCTGATACCCCGGGACAGGAGGTTGTGACCCAGTACTTC.

This clonotype was observed a few times. The chain links TRBV7-6 to TRBJ1-6; tentative D call: TRBD1 (6 bases). Per the germline V gene, CDR1 is SGHVS and CDR2 is FNYEAQ. Trimming removed 5 bases from V and 9 bases from J, with 17 bases in between. The CDR3 is made up of 15 amino acids. This CDR3 reads CASSVYRDTSSPLHF. CDR3 sequence (DNA): TGTGCCAGCAGCGTATACCGGGACACCTCTTCACCCCTCCACTTT.